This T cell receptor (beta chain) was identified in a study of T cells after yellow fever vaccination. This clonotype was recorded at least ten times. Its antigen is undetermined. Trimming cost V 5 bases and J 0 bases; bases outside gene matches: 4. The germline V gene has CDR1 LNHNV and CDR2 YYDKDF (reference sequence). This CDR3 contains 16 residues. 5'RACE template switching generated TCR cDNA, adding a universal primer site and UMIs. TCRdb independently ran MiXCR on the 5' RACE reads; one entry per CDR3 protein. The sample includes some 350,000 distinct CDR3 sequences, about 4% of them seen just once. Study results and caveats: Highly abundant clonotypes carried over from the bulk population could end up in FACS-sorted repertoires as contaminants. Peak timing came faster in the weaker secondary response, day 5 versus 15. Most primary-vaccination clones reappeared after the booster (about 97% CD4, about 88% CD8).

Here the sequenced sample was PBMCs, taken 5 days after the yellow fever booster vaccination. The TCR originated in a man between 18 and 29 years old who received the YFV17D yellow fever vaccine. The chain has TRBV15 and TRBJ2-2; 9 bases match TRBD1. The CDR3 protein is CATSGTGTSNTGELFF. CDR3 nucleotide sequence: TGTGCCACCAGCGGGACAGGGACCTCGAACACCGGGGAGCTGTTTTTT.